The present entry profiles one TCR beta chain with its context. The antigen remains undetermined. TCRdb reanalyzed the 5' RACE reads, giving one entry per CDR3 protein sequence and no DNA. Reported are more than 300,000 distinct CDR3 sequences; the ten largest clones contain 5.5% to 6.5%. These data originate in a study of monozygotic twins with inflammatory bowel disease. Study observations and caveats: IBD patients shared fewer clonotypes with other individuals than healthy twins, especially patients with disease activity signs. Among patients, repertoires may have gained variability from differing immunosuppressive treatments.

CDR3 length: 14 residues. The sequencing sample was made of blood. V gene TRBV12-3 or TRBV12-4 combines with J gene TRBJ1-6. The receptor comes from a human donor with ulcerative colitis or Crohn's disease, or a healthy co-twin of an affected twin (not recorded which). This CDR3 is CASSPRAVNSPLHF.